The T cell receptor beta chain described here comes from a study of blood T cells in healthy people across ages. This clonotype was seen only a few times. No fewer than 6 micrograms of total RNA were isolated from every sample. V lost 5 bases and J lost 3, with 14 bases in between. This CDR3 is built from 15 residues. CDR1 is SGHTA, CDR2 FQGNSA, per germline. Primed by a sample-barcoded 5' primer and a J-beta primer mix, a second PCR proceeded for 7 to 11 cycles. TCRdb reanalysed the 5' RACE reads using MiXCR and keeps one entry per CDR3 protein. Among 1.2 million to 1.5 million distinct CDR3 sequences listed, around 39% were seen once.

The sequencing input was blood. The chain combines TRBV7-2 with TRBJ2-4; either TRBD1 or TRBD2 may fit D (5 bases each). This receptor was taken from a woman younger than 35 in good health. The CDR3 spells CASSRGLVGKNIQYF. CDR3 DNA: TGTGCCAGCAGCCGGGGCCTAGTGGGCAAAAACATTCAGTACTTC.